The 17 T cell receptor beta chains below come from one sample, sequenced in a study of blood T cells in healthy people across ages. A second PCR of roughly 7 to 11 cycles used a sample-barcoded 5' primer and a J-beta primer mix. TCRdb re-called the 5' RACE reads through MiXCR, storing one row per CDR3 protein. The sample lists around 1,900,000 distinct CDR3 sequences, approximately 39% occurring once. Source material: blood. The receptors come from a human donor in good health.

J is TRBJ2-1 and V is TRBV7-3; the D gene is possibly TRBD2 (7 bases). Germline CDR1 and CDR2: SGHTA and FQGTGA. The CDR3 length is 16 residues. Trimming stripped 2 bases from V and 8 bases from J, with 19 bases between. CDR3 loop: CASSLPAGAGRDEQFF. The CDR3 bases are TGTGCCAGCAGCTTACCCGCGGGGGCAGGGCGGGATGAGCAGTTCTTC.

With respect to this clonotype: One junction end disagrees with the germline gene, perhaps due to a read error. The chain has TRBV7-6 and TRBJ2-7, with TRBD2 identical over 14 bases. The CDR3 length is 17 residues. CDR1 and CDR2 (germline): SGHVS, FNYEAQ. The DNA of the CDR3 is TGTACCAGCAGCTTAGCTGGGACTAGCGGGGGAACCTATGAGCAGTACTTC. Translating it yields CTSSLAGTSGGTYEQYF.

The chain has TRBV20-1 and TRBJ1-2; D is perhaps TRBD1 (6 bases). The CDR3 is 12 residues long. CDR1 and CDR2 (germline): DFQATT, SNEGSKA (reference sequence). The CDR3, as DNA: TGCAGCACGGCCGGGGGGCCCTATGGCTACACCTTC. This encodes CSTAGGPYGYTF.

In regard to this clonotype: A read error may account for a junction end that differs from germline. The chain combines TRBV6-5 with TRBJ1-2, with D unclear. CDR1 and CDR2 from the germline V gene are MNHEY and SVGAGI. The CDR3 has 14 residues. In nucleotides, the CDR3 is TGTGCCAGCGGTTACACCCTGGGCAGGAGTGGCTACACCTTC. It is translated as CASGYTLGRSGYTF.

This clonotype has a handful of counts. The rearrangement links TRBV7-9 to TRBJ2-4; D assignment may be TRBD1 or TRBD2 (5 bases each). The CDR3 is 17 residues long. V gave up 4 bases and J gave up 0 bases, with 16 bases separating them. The germline V gene encodes CDR1 SEHNR and CDR2 FQNEAQ (reference sequence). The CDR3, as DNA: TGTGCCAGCAGCTCCCACCGAGGGGCATTAGCCAAAAACATTCAGTACTTC. Translated: CASSSHRGALAKNIQYF.

This clonotype was picked up a small number of times. This chain joins TRBV7-3 and TRBJ2-3, with 9 bases lining up with TRBD1. Germline V gives CDR1 SGHTA, CDR2 FQGTGA. Trimming took 4 bases from V and 2 from J; bases not matched to a gene: 7. The CDR3 spans 16 residues. The CDR3 is CASSSLGQGNTDTQYF. In DNA, the CDR3 is TGTGCCAGCAGCTCCCTCGGACAGGGGAACACAGATACGCAGTATTTT.

V and J are TRBV3-1 and TRBJ2-5, with D perhaps given as TRBD1 or TRBD2 (5 bases each). Per the germline V gene, CDR1 is LGHDT and CDR2 is YNNKEL (reference sequence). The CDR3 spans 16 residues. V dropped 1 base and J dropped 0 bases, with 12 bases sitting between them. The CDR3 nucleotides read TGTGCCAGCAGCCAAGGGGCAGGGAGCAACCAAGAGACCCAGTACTTC. The encoded protein is CASSQGAGSNQETQYF.

In DNA form, the CDR3 reads TGTGCCAGCGGAAGGAGGGGAGGGGGTCACGAGCAGTACTTC. Its protein is CASGRRGGGHEQYF. The chain employs TRBV7-9 and TRBJ2-7; possible D gene TRBD2, 7 bases. V lost 8 bases and J lost 5, with 19 bases in between. This CDR3 region has 14 residues. The germline V gene has CDR1 SEHNR and CDR2 FQNEAQ (reference sequence). The complete variable domain, with remaining parts taken from reference TRBV7-9 and TRBJ2-7, reads DTGVSQNPRHKITKRGQNVTFRCDPISEHNRLYWYRQTLGQGPEFLTYFQNEAQLEKSRLLSDRFSAERPKGSFSTLEIQRTEQGDSAMYLCASGRRGGGHEQYFGPGTRLTVT.

The CDR3 region has the DNA TGTGCCAGCAGTTCCCGGACTAGCGGGGGCCTCAATGAGCAGTTCTTC. Translated, it gives CASSSRTSGGLNEQFF. The V and J genes are TRBV12-3 or TRBV12-4 and TRBJ2-1; 13 bases are a match to TRBD2. Germline trimming cut 4 bases from V and 6 bases from J; bases unmatched to any gene: 6. The CDR3 loop spans 16 amino acids.

This chain connects TRBV12-3 or TRBV12-4 to TRBJ1-2; tentative D call: TRBD1 (6 bases). This CDR3 is built from 15 residues. V was clipped by 2 bases and J by 8 bases, with 18 bases between them. This CDR3 is CASSLNSLGAGGYTF. The DNA of the CDR3 is TGTGCCAGCAGTTTAAACTCCTTGGGGGCGGGAGGCTACACCTTC.

This chain joins TRBV9 and TRBJ2-4, with D perhaps matching TRBD2 (6 bases). The germline gives CDR1 SGDLS, CDR2 YYNGEE. The CDR3 covers 15 residues. Trimming left V 3 bases short and J 0 bases short, with 10 bases between. CDR3 amino acids: CASSAPGEAKNIQYF. CDR3 DNA: TGTGCCAGCAGCGCCCCGGGAGAAGCCAAAAACATTCAGTACTTC. The complete variable domain, with remaining parts taken from reference TRBV9 and TRBJ2-4, reads DSGVTQTPKHLITATGQRVTLRCSPRSGDLSVYWYQQSLDQGLQFLIQYYNGEERAKGNILERFSAQQFPDLHSELNLSSLELGDSALYFCASSAPGEAKNIQYFGAGTRLSVL.

This clonotype showed up just a few times. V is TRBV20-1 and J is TRBJ2-3; 9 positions match TRBD2. The CDR3 has 14 residues. The ends lost 6 bases at V and 2 bases at J; junction bases unmatched: 6. Per germline, CDR1 DFQATT and CDR2 SNEGSKA (reference sequence). The DNA of the CDR3 is TGCAGTGCAAAGACTAGCGGATCCACAGATACGCAGTATTTT. Translated: CSAKTSGSTDTQYF.

The chain has TRBV7-9 and TRBJ2-3, with D hard to call. Trimming removed 4 bases from V and 2 bases from J, with 22 bases in between. The CDR3 is 18 amino acids. In germline, CDR1 is SEHNR, CDR2 FQNEAQ (reference sequence). CDR3 sequence: CASSSSSRKALDTDTQYF. Written as DNA, the CDR3 is TGTGCCAGCAGCTCCTCGTCCCGAAAGGCCTTAGACACAGATACGCAGTATTTT.

The J gene is TRBJ2-5, the V gene TRBV5-1; D not certain. The CDR3 is made up of 15 amino acids. Trimming cost V 6 bases and J 2 bases, with 17 bases left between them. CDR1 is SGHRS, CDR2 YFSETQ, per germline. CDR3 DNA: TGCGCCAGCAAGGTTTACAGTAATTTACAAGAGACCCAGTACTTC. Its translation: CASKVYSNLQETQYF.

The chain uses TRBV20-1 and TRBJ2-1; TRBD2 matches at 9 bases. The germline gives CDR1 DFQATT, CDR2 SNEGSKA (reference sequence). The CDR3 has 17 residues. Germline trimming cut 0 bases from V and 6 bases from J; bases unmatched to any gene: 12. The CDR3 sequence is CSARDLFGGGASNEQFF. The CDR3 DNA sequence: TGCAGTGCTAGAGATCTCTTTGGCGGGGGGGCTTCCAATGAGCAGTTCTTC.

The table lists this clonotype with a few counts. V and J are TRBV7-3 and TRBJ2-1; 13 bases are shared with TRBD2. The length of the CDR3 is 15 residues. CDR1 is SGHTA, CDR2 FQGTGA, per germline. V lost 5 bases to trimming and J lost 8 bases; unmatched junction nucleotides: 6. CDR3 amino acids: CASSRETSGGDEQFF. The CDR3 coding sequence is TGTGCCAGCAGCCGGGAAACTAGCGGGGGGGATGAGCAGTTCTTC.

This clonotype appeared a few times. The rearrangement joins TRBV3-1 to TRBJ1-1; a possible D gene is TRBD1 (5 bases). This CDR3 contains 14 residues. Looked up from germline, CDR1 is LGHDT and CDR2 is YNNKEL (reference sequence). Trimming took off 6 bases at V and 3 bases at J, with 14 bases between the two ends. Here the CDR3 reads CASSPFRGYTEAFF. For the CDR3, the DNA is TGTGCCAGCAGTCCGTTTAGGGGCTACACTGAAGCTTTCTTT.